This T cell receptor (beta chain) was sequenced in a study of blood T cell repertoires in COVID-19. Study overall: The samples span acute and convalescent COVID-19 from the United States, Italy and Spain. Sources were T cells, B-cell-depleted T cells, or PBMCs; the material itself was cDNA or gDNA.

The V end lost 4 bases, the J end lost 0 bases, and 10 bases lay between the germline ends. The germline CDR1 and CDR2 sequences are MDHEN and SYDVKM. CDR3 length: 15 amino acids. As handled by the study authors: Using reference gene primer amplification, nucleated cell counts were estimated. Measured with immunoSEQ multiplex PCR; TCRdb has only the in-frame clones, and not every one. That table gives V, J and clone size, and the DNA gave D and trimming. The sample lists nearly 300,000 clones; roughly 83% were seen once. Seattle enrolled patients during active infection and tracked them longitudinally.

The sequenced sample consisted of peripheral blood. The V and J genes are TRBV28 and TRBJ1-5; the D is unclear. This TCR derives from a human donor with COVID-19, enrolled during active disease. The donor label of this sample is uncertain. In nucleotides, the CDR3 is TGTGCCAGCAGTTCCGATACAGATAGCAATCAGCCCCAGCATTTT. This gives the protein CASSSDTDSNQPQHF.